This T cell receptor (beta chain) came from a study of blood T cell repertoires in COVID-19. This clone came up many times. With 3 bases clipped from V and 8 bases from J, the junction kept 4 bases outside the gene matches. Germline CDR1 and CDR2: KGHSH and LQKENI. The CDR3 consists of 15 residues. Produced via immunoSEQ multiplex PCR; TCRdb's table is partial and in-frame only. The profile shows about 80,000 clones, roughly 76% of them singletons. The sequence was collected from a man between 70 and 80 years old with active or convalescent COVID-19. The sequencing input was peripheral blood. J is TRBJ1-6 and V is TRBV18; 10 bases fit TRBD1. CDR3 region: CASSPAGTGDSPLHF. The CDR3 region has the DNA TGTGCCAGCTCACCTGCCGGGACAGGGGATTCACCCCTCCACTTT.